These T cell receptor beta chains were read from a single sample in a study of cytomegalovirus exposure and HLA in healthy donors. Some clones are missing from TCRdb's copy, which holds only in-frame ones; the method was immunoSEQ multiplex PCR. The sample lists approximately 140,000 clones; 75% to 85% were seen once. The sample was PBMCs. These receptor sequences come from a woman aged 35 to 49 in good health and CMV-seropositive. CDR3s include the opening cysteine and the closing phenylalanine or tryptophan. Fields, in order: D gene, clone size, J gene, V gene, CDR3 protein, CDR3 DNA. D genes are given only for firm matches. Rows may omit the clone size; those that give it use once, few, many or a size class.

>TRBD2|.|TRBJ2-5|TRBV6-5
CASSYQGLAGLETQYF
TGTGCCAGCAGTTACCAAGGACTAGCGGGACTGGAGACCCAGTACTTC
>TRBD2|few|TRBJ2-2|TRBV5-1
CASAPRIIAGANTGELFF
TGCGCCAGCGCCCCGAGAATAATAGCGGGGGCGAACACCGGGGAGCTGTTTTTT
>.|.|TRBJ1-3|TRBV11-2
CASSLEVMGRTSGNTIYF
TGTGCCAGCAGCTTAGAGGTCATGGGGAGAACCTCTGGAAACACCATATATTTT
>.|.|TRBJ1-1|TRBV6-5
CASSYDMDSTEAFF
TGTGCCAGCAGTTACGATATGGACAGCACTGAAGCTTTCTTT
>TRBD1|.|TRBJ2-5|TRBV18
CASSPFGTAQETQYF
TGTGCCAGCTCACCTTTTGGGACAGCCCAAGAGACCCAGTACTTC
>.|.|TRBJ2-7|TRBV6-6
CASSYSSPYEQYF
TGTGCCAGCAGTTACTCTTCTCCCTACGAGCAGTACTTC
>.|.|TRBJ2-6|TRBV7-9
CASSLKRQNHYSGANVLTF
TGTGCCAGCAGCTTAAAACGTCAGAATCACTACTCTGGGGCCAACGTCCTGACTTTC
>TRBD1|.|TRBJ1-4|TRBV19
CASSEGTGNEKLFF
TGTGCCAGTAGTGAAGGGACAGGGAATGAAAAACTGTTTTTT
>TRBD2|.|TRBJ2-3|TRBV28
CASSYPGLAGVIGTDTQYF
TGTGCCAGCAGTTACCCGGGACTAGCGGGAGTAATAGGCACAGATACGCAGTATTTT
>.|.|TRBJ2-7|TRBV7-8
CASSSTGVAYEQYF
TGTGCCAGCAGCTCAACGGGGGTTGCCTACGAGCAGTACTTC
>.|.|TRBJ1-5|TRBV5-8
CASNGQIRNQPQHF
TGTGCCAGCAACGGACAGATACGAAATCAGCCCCAGCATTTT
>.|.|TRBJ2-3|TRBV9
CASSAYTDTQYF
TGTGCCAGCAGCGCCTACACAGATACGCAGTATTTT
>TRBD1|.|TRBJ1-6|TRBV5-4
CASSLGATGKNSPLHF
TGTGCCAGCAGCTTGGGGGCGACAGGGAAAAATTCACCCCTCCACTTT
>TRBD2|.|TRBJ2-1|TRBV29-1
CSAASGTSGNNEQFF
TGCAGCGCTGCGTCCGGGACTAGCGGGAATAATGAGCAGTTCTTC
>.|.|TRBJ2-4|TRBV2
CASGENRVLAKNIQYF
TGTGCCAGCGGGGAAAACAGGGTTTTGGCCAAAAACATTCAGTACTTC
>.|.|TRBJ2-1|TRBV19
CASSIPPPNNNEQFF
TGTGCCAGTAGTATACCCCCCCCCAACAACAATGAGCAGTTCTTC
>TRBD1|.|TRBJ1-1|TRBV6-5
CASGQGLNTEAFF
TGTGCCAGCGGACAGGGGTTAAACACTGAAGCTTTCTTT
>.|.|TRBJ2-3|TRBV25-1
CASSESRGPHTDTQYF
TGTGCCAGCAGTGAATCACGGGGTCCGCACACAGATACGCAGTATTTT
>TRBD1|.|TRBJ2-7|TRBV2
CASSEDRDRGHEQYF
TGTGCCAGCAGTGAAGACCGGGACAGGGGTCACGAGCAGTACTTC
>.|.|TRBJ2-3|TRBV6-1
CASSEALYGRTDTQYF
TGTGCCAGCAGTGAAGCGCTTTACGGGAGAACAGATACGCAGTATTTT
>TRBD1|once|TRBJ1-4|TRBV19
CASSGQGAATNEKLFF
TGTGCCAGTTCCGGACAGGGGGCTGCAACTAATGAAAAACTGTTTTTT
>TRBD1|.|TRBJ1-2|TRBV5-4
CASSFGQGNYGYTF
TGTGCCAGCAGCTTTGGACAGGGAAACTATGGCTACACCTTC
>TRBD2|.|TRBJ2-3|TRBV10-2
CASSTTGGSTDTQYF
TGCGCCAGCAGCACAACGGGGGGGAGTACAGATACGCAGTATTTT
>.|few|TRBJ2-6|TRBV9
CASSPGLPSSGANVLTF
TGTGCCAGCAGCCCGGGACTGCCTAGCTCTGGGGCCAACGTCCTGACTTTC
>.|.|TRBJ1-3|TRBV18
CASSPPGQSSGNTIYF
TGTGCCAGCTCACCACCGGGCCAGAGCTCTGGAAACACCATATATTTT
>TRBD1|.|TRBJ2-1|TRBV7-6
CASSLIGTGSSEQFF
TGTGCCAGCAGCTTAATAGGGACAGGGTCAAGTGAGCAGTTCTTC
>.|.|TRBJ1-1|TRBV18
CASSRGEPPDEAFF
TGTGCCAGCTCACGAGGCGAGCCTCCTGATGAAGCTTTCTTT
>.|.|TRBJ1-5|TRBV7-2
CASSLALSDNQPQHF
TGTGCCAGCAGCTTAGCGCTGTCAGACAATCAGCCCCAGCATTTT
>.|.|TRBJ2-7|TRBV4-1
CASSQDYHF
TGCGCCAGCAGCCAAGACTACCACTTC
>.|.|TRBJ2-3|TRBV19
CASSGVSTDTQYF
TGTGCCAGCTCGGGGGTAAGCACAGATACGCAGTATTTT
>TRBD1|.|TRBJ2-7|TRBV6-5
CASSSSKGQGLGEQYF
TGTGCCAGCAGTTCTAGTAAGGGACAGGGTCTAGGCGAGCAGTACTTC
>.|.|TRBJ2-7|TRBV6-5
CASSRRGLVYEQYF
TGTGCCAGCAGTAGGAGGGGTCTTGTCTACGAGCAGTACTTC
>.|.|TRBJ2-7|TRBV2
CASSEESIYEQYF
TGTGCCAGCAGTGAAGAGTCTATATACGAGCAGTACTTC
>.|.|TRBJ2-7|TRBV7-2
CASSTSVRYEQYF
TGTGCCAGCAGCACGTCAGTTCGCTACGAGCAGTACTTC
>TRBD1|.|TRBJ2-6|TRBV19
CASRTGTGGSGANVLTF
TGTGCCAGTAGGACCGGGACAGGGGGCTCTGGGGCCAACGTCCTGACTTTC
>.|.|TRBJ1-3|TRBV5-4
CASSLGGPGSGNTIYF
TGTGCCAGCAGCTTGGGAGGGCCGGGCTCTGGAAACACCATATATTTT
>TRBD1|.|TRBJ2-2|TRBV29-1
CSVGQGARGELFF
TGCAGCGTCGGACAGGGGGCGCGGGGGGAGCTGTTTTTT
>.|.|TRBJ2-5|TRBV5-1
CASSLAQYQETQYF
TGCGCCAGCAGCTTGGCCCAGTACCAAGAGACCCAGTACTTC
>.|.|TRBJ1-1|TRBV7-2
CASSLDRRNTEAFF
TGTGCCAGCAGCTTAGACAGGAGGAACACTGAAGCTTTCTTT
>.|.|TRBJ1-5|TRBV27
CASSGGVHNQPQHF
TGTGCCAGCAGTGGAGGGGTCCACAATCAGCCCCAGCATTTT
>.|.|TRBJ1-1|TRBV6-5
CASSYGEDTEAFF
TGTGCCAGCAGTTATGGCGAGGACACTGAAGCTTTCTTT
>TRBD2|.|TRBJ2-1|TRBV5-1
CASIAGTSGSDEQFF
TGCGCCAGCATAGCGGGAACTAGCGGGAGTGATGAGCAGTTCTTC